The clone carrying this T cell receptor beta chain was seen more than once but under ten times. Antigen specificity is unknown. This sample is part of a study of T cell repertoires in cytomegalovirus infection. Study overall: Through public TCR beta signatures, both CMV infection and matching HLA type were indicated. Study-wide results and caveats: Identification of carriers of CMV plus the relevant HLA was achieved through cumulative public TCR beta family frequency. CMV-specific HLA-C-restricted TCR beta clonotypes dominated the ex vivo response.

Germline V lookup: CDR1 MNHEY, CDR2 SVGAGI. The length of the CDR3 is 16 residues. Deletions cut 4 bases from V and 2 bases from J, with 14 bases between. One entry per CDR3 protein, called by TCRdb with MiXCR from the reads. The sample includes about 160,000 distinct CDR3 sequences, approximately 21% of them seen just once. This rearrangement joins TRBV6-5 to TRBJ1-4; a possible D gene is TRBD1 (6 bases). The source was CD8+ T cells from cultured PBMCs, collected from culture after CMV antigen stimulation. The TCR comes from a human donor in good health (CMV status not recorded). Some clones in this sample may be carry-over from other donors' samples. The CDR3 here is CASSSYSGQTNEKLFF. The CDR3 nucleotides read TGTGCCAGCAGTTCCTACTCCGGACAGACTAATGAAAAACTGTTTTTT.